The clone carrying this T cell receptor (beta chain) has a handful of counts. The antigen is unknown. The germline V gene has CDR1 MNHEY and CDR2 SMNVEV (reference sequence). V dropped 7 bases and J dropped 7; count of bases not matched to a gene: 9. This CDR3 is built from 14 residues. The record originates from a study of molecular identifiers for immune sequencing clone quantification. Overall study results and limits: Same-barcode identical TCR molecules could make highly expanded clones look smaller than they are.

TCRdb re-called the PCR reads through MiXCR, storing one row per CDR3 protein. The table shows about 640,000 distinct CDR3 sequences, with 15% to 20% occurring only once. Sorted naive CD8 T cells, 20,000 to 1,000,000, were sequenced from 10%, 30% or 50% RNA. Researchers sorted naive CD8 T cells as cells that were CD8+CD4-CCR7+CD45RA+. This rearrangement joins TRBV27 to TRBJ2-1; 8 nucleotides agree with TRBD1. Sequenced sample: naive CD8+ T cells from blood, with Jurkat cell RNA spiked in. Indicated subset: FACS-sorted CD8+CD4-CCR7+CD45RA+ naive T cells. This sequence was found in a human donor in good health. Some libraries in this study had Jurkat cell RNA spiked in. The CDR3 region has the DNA TGTGCCAGCACCCTAGGGCAGGGGGCTAATGAGCAGTTCTTC. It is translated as CASTLGQGANEQFF.